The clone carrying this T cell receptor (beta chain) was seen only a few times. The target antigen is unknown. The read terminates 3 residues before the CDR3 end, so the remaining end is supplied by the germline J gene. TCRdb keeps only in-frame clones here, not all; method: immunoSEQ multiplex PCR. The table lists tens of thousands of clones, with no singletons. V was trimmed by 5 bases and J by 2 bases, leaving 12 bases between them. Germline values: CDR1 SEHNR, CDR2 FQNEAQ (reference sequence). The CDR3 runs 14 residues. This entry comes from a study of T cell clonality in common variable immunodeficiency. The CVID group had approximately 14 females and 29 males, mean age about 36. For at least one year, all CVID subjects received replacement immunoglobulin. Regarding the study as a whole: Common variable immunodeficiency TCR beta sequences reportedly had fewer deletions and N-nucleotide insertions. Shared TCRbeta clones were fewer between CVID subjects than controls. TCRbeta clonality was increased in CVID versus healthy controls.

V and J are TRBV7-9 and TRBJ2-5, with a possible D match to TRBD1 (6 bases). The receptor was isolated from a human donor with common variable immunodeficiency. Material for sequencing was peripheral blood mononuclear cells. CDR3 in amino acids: CASSKRTVQETQYF. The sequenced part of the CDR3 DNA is TGTGCCAGCAGCAAACGGACAGTTCAAGAGACC.